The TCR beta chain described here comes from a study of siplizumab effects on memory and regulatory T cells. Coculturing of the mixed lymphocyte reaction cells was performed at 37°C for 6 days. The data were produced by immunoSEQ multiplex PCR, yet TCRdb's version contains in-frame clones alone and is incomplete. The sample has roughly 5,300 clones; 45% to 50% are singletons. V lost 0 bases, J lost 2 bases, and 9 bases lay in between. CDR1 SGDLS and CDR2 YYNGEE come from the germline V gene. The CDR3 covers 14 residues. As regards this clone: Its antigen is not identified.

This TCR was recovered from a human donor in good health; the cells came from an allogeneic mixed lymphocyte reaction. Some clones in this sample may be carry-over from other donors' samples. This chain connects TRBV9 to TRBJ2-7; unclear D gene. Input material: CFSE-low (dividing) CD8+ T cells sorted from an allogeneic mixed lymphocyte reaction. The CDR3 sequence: CASSVDSSPYEQYF. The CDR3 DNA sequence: TGTGCCAGCAGCGTAGACAGTAGCCCCTACGAGCAGTACTTC.